These 32 T cell receptor beta chains originate from one sample sequenced in a study of blood T cell repertoires in COVID-19. Libraries were prepared by immunoSEQ multiplex PCR; TCRdb keeps only in-frame clonotypes and omits some of them. The sample consists of about 190,000 clones, roughly 80% of them appearing once. The sequencing input was peripheral blood. The receptors come from a human donor in a cohort sampled during active COVID-19.

The V call is TRBV6-4, the J call TRBJ1-6, with D uncertain. The V gene lost 4 bases and the J gene lost 9 bases, with 10 bases spanning the gap. Germline V gives CDR1 MRHNA, CDR2 SNTAGT. CDR3 length: 13 residues. CDR3 residues: CASSAMFGSPLHF. In nucleotides, the CDR3 is TGTGCCAGCAGTGCCATGTTCGGTTCACCCCTCCACTTT.

The rearrangement links TRBV18 to TRBJ1-2; no clear D. The CDR3 has 14 amino acids. Germline lookup yields CDR1 KGHSH and CDR2 LQKENI. Trimming shortened V by 4 bases and J by 4 bases, and 13 bases separated the two germline ends. CDR3 loop: CASSRSEEPYGYTF. CDR3 bases: TGTGCCAGCTCACGCTCGGAGGAGCCCTATGGCTACACCTTC.

The chain combines TRBV12-3 or TRBV12-4 with TRBJ1-5; the D is unclear. The CDR3 length is 12 residues. Trimming took 3 bases from V and 6 from J, leaving 6 bases between them. In nucleotides, the CDR3 is TGTGCCAGCAGTTTCTCCTCTCAGCCCCAGCATTTT. This translates into CASSFSSQPQHF.

The chain recombines TRBV3-1 (or the pseudogene TRBV3-2) with TRBJ1-2; maybe TRBD1 (5 bases). The CDR3 sequence is 14 residues long. The germline gives CDR1 LGHDT, CDR2 YNNKEL (reference sequence). The V and J ends lost 2 bases and 5 bases respectively, with 12 bases between them. CDR3 residues: CASSQRDFYYGYTF. DNA of the CDR3: TGTGCCAGCAGCCAACGGGACTTTTATTATGGCTACACCTTC.

The V call is TRBV7-3, the J call TRBJ2-1, with TRBD1 matching over 10 bases. V was pared by 5 bases and J by 7 bases, with 5 bases of the junction left unmatched. This CDR3 contains 14 residues. Germline CDR1 reads SGHTA; CDR2 reads FQGTGA. DNA for the CDR3: TGTGCCAGCAGCCCCCGGACAGGGGGGAATGAGCAGTTCTTC. Its protein is CASSPRTGGNEQFF.

V gene TRBV5-1 combines with J gene TRBJ2-7; D not resolved. CDR1 is SGHRS, CDR2 YFSETQ, per germline. The CDR3 contains 14 residues. The V end lost 0 bases, the J end lost 2 bases, and 9 bases lay between the germline ends. CDR3 nucleotide sequence: TGCGCCAGCAGCTTGGTGAGGTCTGCCTACGAGCAGTACTTC. Protein: CASSLVRSAYEQYF. The full variable domain, its missing parts supplied by reference TRBV5-1 and TRBJ2-7, is KAGVTQTPRYLIKTRGQQVTLSCSPISGHRSVSWYQQTPGQGLQFLFEYFSETQRNKGNFPGRFSGRQFSNSRSEMNVSTLELGDSALYLCASSLVRSAYEQYFGPGTRLTVT.

This chain connects TRBV2 to TRBJ2-3, with unresolved D. Germline CDR1 and CDR2: SNHLY and FYNNEI. The CDR3 runs to 16 residues. Trimming removed 3 bases at V and 6 bases at J, with 19 bases between. The CDR3 is CASSDNGNGLSDTQYF. In DNA, the CDR3 is TGTGCCAGCAGTGATAACGGAAATGGGCTGTCGGATACGCAGTATTTT.

This clone has just one count. V usage is TRBV11-2 and J usage is TRBJ1-4; D gene ambiguous. The length of the CDR3 is 16 residues. With 2 bases removed from V and 7 bases from J, the gap between germline ends came to 17 bases. The germline CDR1 and CDR2 sequences are SGHAT and FQNNGV. The CDR3 reads CASSLKEGLATEKLFF. CDR3 bases: TGTGCCAGCAGCTTAAAAGAGGGCCTAGCTACTGAAAAACTGTTTTTT.

In its sample, this clone was seen once. J is TRBJ2-5 and V is TRBV5-8, with D maybe TRBD2 (6 bases). The CDR3 runs to 15 residues. In germline, CDR1 is SGHTS, CDR2 YDEGEE. V lost 0 bases and J 4 bases, leaving 13 bases between the germline ends. CDR3 DNA: TGTGCCAGCAGCTTGGGCGGGGTTGTGGGAGAGACCCAGTACTTC. Its protein product is CASSLGGVVGETQYF.

This clone was counted once. This chain joins TRBV6-2 or TRBV6-3 and TRBJ1-2; possibly TRBD1 for D (5 bases). This CDR3 has 14 residues. CDR1 and CDR2 (germline): MNHEY, SVGEGT. Deletions cut 3 bases from V and 8 bases from J, with 16 bases between. DNA for the CDR3: TGTGCCAGCAGTTATGCCCAGGGCCTGTCCGGCTACACCTTC. It translates to CASSYAQGLSGYTF.

The chain carries TRBV29-1 and TRBJ2-3; 9 positions agree with TRBD1. V lost 8 bases to trimming and J lost 0 bases; unmatched junction nucleotides: 6. Germline-derived CDR1 and CDR2 are SQVTM and ANQGSEA. This CDR3 contains 14 residues. CDR3 nucleotide sequence: TGCAGCCTCCGACAGGGGGAAAGCACAGATACGCAGTATTTT. It encodes CSLRQGESTDTQYF.

Comments on this clone: This sample also contains other DNA sequences that code for the same CDR3. CDR3 sequence reads: CASSVTGGNTEAFF. CDR3 DNA sequence: TGTGCCAGCAGCGTGACAGGGGGGAACACTGAAGCTTTCTTT. The rearrangement uses TRBV9 and TRBJ1-1; 9 positions agree with TRBD1. The V segment lost 2 bases and the J segment 1 base; nucleotides outside the gene matches: 0. The CDR3 consists of 14 residues. Germline V lookup: CDR1 SGDLS, CDR2 YYNGEE.

In its sample, this clone was seen once. This chain uses TRBV5-1 with TRBJ2-3; possible D gene TRBD1, 6 bases. CDR1 and CDR2 (germline): SGHRS, YFSETQ. V lost 4 bases, J lost 0 bases, and 9 bases lay in between. CDR3 length: 14 residues. CDR3 nucleotide sequence: TGCGCCAGCAGCCCAGGGACAAGCACAGATACGCAGTATTTT. This encodes CASSPGTSTDTQYF.

V and J are TRBV2 and TRBJ2-7; D remains ambiguous. The germline CDR1 and CDR2 sequences are SNHLY and FYNNEI. The CDR3 extends over 11 amino acids. Deletions cut 8 bases from V and 6 bases from J, with 11 bases between. The CDR3 region has the DNA TGTGCCAGCGACATCGCGCGCGAGCAGTACGTC. Encoded protein: CASDIAREQYV.

The chain carries TRBV7-2 and TRBJ2-7; 8 bases match TRBD1. The CDR3 sequence is 14 residues long. The germline V gene encodes CDR1 SGHTA and CDR2 FQGNSA. V lost 5 bases to trimming and J lost 7 bases; unmatched junction nucleotides: 10. The CDR3 is CASSRTQGAREQYF. The CDR3 DNA sequence: TGTGCCAGCAGCCGCACGCAGGGGGCTAGGGAGCAGTACTTC.

The chain joins TRBV11-2 to TRBJ2-3; D gene ambiguous. CDR1 is SGHAT, CDR2 FQNNGV, per germline. Trimming pared 1 base from V and 4 bases from J, leaving 6 bases between. The CDR3 length is 13 residues. The CDR3 DNA is TGTGCCAGCAGCTTAGGGCCGTCAGATACGCAGTATTTT. The encoded protein is CASSLGPSDTQYF.

This chain joins TRBV9 and TRBJ1-5, with no clear D. Germline loops: CDR1 SGDLS, CDR2 YYNGEE. V was pared by 3 bases and J by 5 bases, with 9 bases between. This CDR3 is 13 amino acids long. The chain's CDR3 is CASSARRDQPQHF. CDR3 DNA: TGTGCCAGCAGCGCTCGGCGGGATCAGCCCCAGCATTTT.

The V call is TRBV3-1 (or the pseudogene TRBV3-2), the J call TRBJ2-3; the match to TRBD2 covers 8 bases. This CDR3 region has 16 residues. Looked up from germline, CDR1 is LGHDT and CDR2 is YNNKEL (reference sequence). V shed 4 bases and J 0 bases; nucleotides not matched to a gene: 6. The CDR3 reads CASSPWAGGSTDTQYF. CDR3 sequence (DNA): TGTGCCAGCAGCCCCTGGGCGGGGGGCAGCACAGATACGCAGTATTTT.

The chain is built from TRBV11-2 and TRBJ2-4, with TRBD1 identical over 7 bases. The V gene end was trimmed by 2 bases and the J gene end by 8 bases; junction bases not matched to a gene: 6. This CDR3 region has 14 residues. Germline V gives CDR1 SGHAT, CDR2 FQNNGV. The CDR3 region has the DNA TGTGCCAGCAGCTTACAGACAGGGATTGACATTCAGTACTTC. Translated, it gives CASSLQTGIDIQYF.

The rearrangement links TRBV11-2 to TRBJ2-5, with unresolved D. CDR1 is SGHAT, CDR2 FQNNGV, per germline. This CDR3 is 11 amino acids long. V was trimmed by 5 bases and J by 7 bases, leaving 8 bases between them. This CDR3 is CASSLIGTQYF. The CDR3 coding sequence is TGTGCCAGCAGCCTCATCGGGACCCAGTACTTC.

The CDR3 bases are TGCGCCAGCAGCCCGGGACAGGCCCCTGAAGCTTTCTTT. This sequence encodes CASSPGQAPEAFF. The chain recombines TRBV5-1 with TRBJ1-1; TRBD1 matches at 8 bases. The CDR3 runs 13 residues. V gave up 4 bases and J gave up 6 bases; unmatched junction bases: 5. Germline CDR1 SGHRS, CDR2 YFSETQ.

V gene TRBV7-9 combines with J gene TRBJ2-1; TRBD1 might be the D (6 bases). CDR1 SEHNR and CDR2 FQNEAQ come from the germline V gene (reference sequence). The CDR3 consists of 14 residues. Trimming took off 8 bases at V and 1 base at J, with 12 bases between the two ends. The CDR3 sequence: CASVYQGSYNEQFF. The CDR3 nucleotides are TGTGCCAGCGTGTATCAGGGGTCCTACAATGAGCAGTTCTTC.

The chain uses TRBV4-1 and TRBJ2-7, with 7 bases aligning to TRBD2. The trim removed 1 base at V and 4 bases at J, leaving 4 bases unmatched. This CDR3 is built from 14 residues. Germline V gene lookup returns CDR1 MGHRA and CDR2 YSYEKL. The CDR3 DNA sequence: TGCGCCAGCAGCCAAGGGGAGGGGCGGTACGAGCAGTACTTC. Its protein is CASSQGEGRYEQYF.

This clone was seen once. The V gene is TRBV7-3, the J gene TRBJ2-7, with 7 bases identical to TRBD1. The CDR3 spans 11 residues. The V and J ends lost 2 bases and 11 bases, in that order; junction bases with no gene match: 3. CDR1 is SGHTA, CDR2 FQGTGA, per germline. In DNA form, the CDR3 reads TGTGCCAGCAGCTTAGTAGGGGGCGAGTACGTC. It specifies CASSLVGGEYV.

The chain couples TRBV4-2 to TRBJ2-1, with D perhaps matching TRBD2 (6 bases). V shed 1 base and J shed 3 bases, with 16 bases lying between them. From germline, CDR1 is LGHNA and CDR2 YNFKEQ. CDR3 length equals 17 residues. The CDR3 sequence is CASSQGGGGAGYNEQFF. CDR3 coding DNA: TGTGCCAGCAGCCAAGGGGGTGGGGGAGCGGGCTACAATGAGCAGTTCTTC.

This chain uses TRBV9 with TRBJ2-7; D is possibly TRBD2 (5 bases). CDR3 length: 15 residues. The germline gives CDR1 SGDLS, CDR2 YYNGEE. The V gene lost 3 bases and the J gene lost 1 base, with 14 bases spanning the gap. As DNA, the CDR3 is TGTGCCAGCAGCGAGTCTAGCACTAATTCCTACGAGCAGTACTTC. It codes for CASSESSTNSYEQYF.

The rearrangement uses TRBV28 and TRBJ1-4, with 9 bases lining up with TRBD1. CDR3 size: 15 residues. The germline gives CDR1 MDHEN, CDR2 SYDVKM. V lost 5 bases to trimming and J lost 5 bases; unmatched junction nucleotides: 6. This chain's CDR3 is CASSIRTGVNEKLFF. The CDR3 DNA reads as TGTGCCAGCAGTATAAGGACAGGGGTGAATGAAAAACTGTTTTTT.

This clone has more than one count but fewer than ten. This chain joins TRBV7-9 and TRBJ2-1, with 8 bases lining up with TRBD1. Germline loops: CDR1 SEHNR, CDR2 FQNEAQ (reference sequence). CDR3 length equals 17 residues. The ends lost 3 bases at V and 0 bases at J; junction bases unmatched: 7. The CDR3 spells CASSFRGQGHSYNEQFF. CDR3 sequence (DNA): TGTGCCAGCAGCTTCCGCGGACAGGGACACTCCTACAATGAGCAGTTCTTC.

This sequence joins TRBV19 and TRBJ2-3; 13 bases line up with TRBD2. The ends lost 1 base at V and 2 bases at J; junction bases unmatched: 3. Germline CDR1 and CDR2: LNHDA and SQIVND (reference sequence). The CDR3 is 17 amino acids. The CDR3 loop is CASSIGTSGGYTDTQYF. The CDR3 nucleotides are TGTGCCAGTAGTATAGGGACTAGCGGGGGATACACAGATACGCAGTATTTT.

This clone was seen at least ten times. V is TRBV4-1 and J is TRBJ2-6; a weak D match, TRBD2 (6 bases). Germline CDR1 and CDR2: MGHRA and YSYEKL. V lost 0 bases to trimming and J lost 0 bases, with 21 bases between them. This CDR3 region has 21 residues. CDR3 in amino acids: CASSQEPLMGGFTSGANVLTF. The CDR3 coding sequence is TGCGCCAGCAGCCAAGAACCCCTCATGGGGGGTTTTACCTCTGGGGCCAACGTCCTGACTTTC.

The genes are TRBV2 and TRBJ2-1; the match to TRBD2 covers 11 bases. CDR3 size: 17 residues. V was pared by 5 bases and J by 7 bases, with 13 bases of the junction left unmatched. Per germline, CDR1 SNHLY and CDR2 FYNNEI. CDR3 nucleotide sequence: TGTGCCAGCAGTCGCCCGGGACTAGCGGCGGGCTTTAATGAGCAGTTCTTC. As protein: CASSRPGLAAGFNEQFF.

The chain employs TRBV30 and TRBJ1-3; D is undetermined. Germline V gene data show CDR1 as GTSNPN and CDR2 as SVGIG (reference sequence). The CDR3 runs to 13 residues. Trimming took off 2 bases at V and 3 bases at J, with 8 bases between the two ends. The CDR3 bases are TGTGCCTGGAGTCGCTTAGATGGAAACACCATATATTTT. It specifies CAWSRLDGNTIYF.